This paragraph covers one T cell receptor (beta chain) sequence. Its antigen is currently unknown. Healthy donors of bone marrow made up the group. This sample was taken from a study of cytomegalovirus exposure and HLA in healthy donors. As for the study in general: Of the donors genotyped, 398 in all, about 81% fell in the Caucasian-associated ancestry cluster. Overall study results and limits: Analysis was performed later, and it showed HLA-associated TCR beta chains to be more clonally expanded than equally common others.

The germline V gene has CDR1 MNHNS and CDR2 SASEGT. This CDR3 is built from 13 residues. V shed 6 bases and J shed 0 bases, with 8 bases lying between them. 13 Jbeta primers and 60 Vbeta primers were used for the PCR. Some clones are missing from TCRdb's copy, which holds only in-frame ones; the method was immunoSEQ multiplex PCR. The sample comprises roughly 180,000 clones, about 80% of which are singletons, and approximately 2% rests with the top ten. V usage is TRBV6-1 and J usage is TRBJ1-2, with no clear D. This clonotype originated in a woman between 18 and 29 years old in good health and CMV-seropositive. Material for sequencing was PBMCs. CDR3 DNA sequence: TGTGCCAGCAGACAACACGCTAACTATGGCTACACCTTC. This gives the protein CASRQHANYGYTF.